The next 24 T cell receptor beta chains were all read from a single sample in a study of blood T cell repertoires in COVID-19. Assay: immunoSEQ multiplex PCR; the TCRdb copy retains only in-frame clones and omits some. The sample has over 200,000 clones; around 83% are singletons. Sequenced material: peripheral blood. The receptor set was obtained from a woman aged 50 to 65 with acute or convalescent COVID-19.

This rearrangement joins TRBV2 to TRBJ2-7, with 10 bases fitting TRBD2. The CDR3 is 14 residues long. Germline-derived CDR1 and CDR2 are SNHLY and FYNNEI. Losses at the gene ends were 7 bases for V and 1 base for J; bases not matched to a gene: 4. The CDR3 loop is CASKREGISYEQYF. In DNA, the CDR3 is TGTGCCAGCAAGCGGGAGGGCATTTCCTACGAGCAGTACTTC.

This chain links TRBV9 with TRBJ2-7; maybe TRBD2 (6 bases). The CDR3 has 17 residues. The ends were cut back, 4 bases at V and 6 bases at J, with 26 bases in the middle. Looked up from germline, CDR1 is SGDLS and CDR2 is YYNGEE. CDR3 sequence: CASSPRGARDSEGEQYF. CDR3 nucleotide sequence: TGTGCCAGCAGCCCCCGAGGGGCTCGGGACTCCGAAGGCGAGCAGTACTTC.

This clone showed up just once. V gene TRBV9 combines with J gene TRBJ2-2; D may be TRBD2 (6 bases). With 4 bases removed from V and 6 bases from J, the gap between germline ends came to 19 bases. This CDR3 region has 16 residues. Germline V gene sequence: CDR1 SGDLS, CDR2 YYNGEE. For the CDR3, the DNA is TGTGCCAGCAGCCCCTCAGCCTTTGGGGAGGCCGGGGAGCTGTTTTTT. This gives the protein CASSPSAFGEAGELFF.

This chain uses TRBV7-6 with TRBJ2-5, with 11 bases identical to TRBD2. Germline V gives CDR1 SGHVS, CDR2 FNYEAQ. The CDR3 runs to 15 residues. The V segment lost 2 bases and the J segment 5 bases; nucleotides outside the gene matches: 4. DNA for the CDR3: TGTGCCAGCAGCTTAATTAGCGGGAGGGTGGAGACCCAGTACTTC. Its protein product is CASSLISGRVETQYF.

The CDR3 loop reads CASSFPGAGNQPQHF. Here the CDR3 DNA reads TGTGCCAGCAGTTTTCCAGGGGCCGGCAATCAGCCCCAGCATTTT. This sequence joins TRBV28 and TRBJ1-5, with a weak D call TRBD1 (6 bases). The CDR3 loop spans 15 amino acids. Germline CDR1 MDHEN, CDR2 SYDVKM. V was trimmed by 3 bases and J by 2 bases, leaving 11 bases between them. Drawing the rest from reference TRBV28 and TRBJ1-5, the complete variable domain is DVKVTQSSRYLVKRTGEKVFLECVQDMDHENMFWYRQDPGLGLRLIYFSYDVKMKEKGDIPEGYSVSREKKERFSLILESASTNQTSMYLCASSFPGAGNQPQHFGDGTRLSIL.

The CDR3 DNA follows: TGTGCCAGCAGTTTTGCGACTAAATCCTACGAGCAGTACTTC. It codes for CASSFATKSYEQYF. The V and J genes are TRBV27 and TRBJ2-7, with a weak D call TRBD2 (5 bases). Germline V gives CDR1 MNHEY, CDR2 SMNVEV (reference sequence). The CDR3 has 14 residues. Trimming left V 3 bases short and J 1 base short, with 10 bases between.

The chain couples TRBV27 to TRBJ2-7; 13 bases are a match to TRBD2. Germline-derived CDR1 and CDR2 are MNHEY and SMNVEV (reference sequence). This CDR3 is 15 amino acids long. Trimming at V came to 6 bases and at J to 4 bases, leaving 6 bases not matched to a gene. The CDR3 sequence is CASSVTSGRVYEQYF. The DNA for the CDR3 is TGTGCCAGCAGCGTAACTAGCGGGAGGGTTTACGAGCAGTACTTC.

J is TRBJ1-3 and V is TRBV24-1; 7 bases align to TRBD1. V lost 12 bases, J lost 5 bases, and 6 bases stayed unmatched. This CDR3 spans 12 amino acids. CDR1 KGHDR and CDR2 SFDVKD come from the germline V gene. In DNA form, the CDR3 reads TGTGCCGCAGGGGGACTGAGAAACACCATATATTTT. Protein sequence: CAAGGLRNTIYF.

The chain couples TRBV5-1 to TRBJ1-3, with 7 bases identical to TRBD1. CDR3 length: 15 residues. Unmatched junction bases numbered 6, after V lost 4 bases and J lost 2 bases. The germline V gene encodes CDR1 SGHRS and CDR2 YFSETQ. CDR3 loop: CASSHGQAAGNTIYF. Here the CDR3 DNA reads TGCGCCAGCAGCCATGGACAGGCGGCTGGAAACACCATATATTTT.

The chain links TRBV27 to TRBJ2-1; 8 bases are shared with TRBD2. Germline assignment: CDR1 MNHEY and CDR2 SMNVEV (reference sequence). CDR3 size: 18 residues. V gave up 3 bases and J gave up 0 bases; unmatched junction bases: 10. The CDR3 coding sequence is TGTGCCAGCAGTTTCCCCCCCCTAGCGGGTAGCTCCTACAATGAGCAGTTCTTC. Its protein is CASSFPPLAGSSYNEQFF.

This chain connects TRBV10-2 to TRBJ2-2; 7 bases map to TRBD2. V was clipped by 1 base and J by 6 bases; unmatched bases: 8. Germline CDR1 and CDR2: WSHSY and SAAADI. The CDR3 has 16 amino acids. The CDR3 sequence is CASSELGGRLPGELFF. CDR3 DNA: TGCGCCAGCAGTGAGTTGGGAGGGCGTCTTCCCGGGGAGCTGTTTTTT.

The CDR3 coding sequence is TGTGCTAGTGGTTTGCAAAGGGGTGAGTCTAACTATGGCTACACCTTC. This encodes CASGLQRGESNYGYTF. The chain uses TRBV12-5 and TRBJ1-2; D may be TRBD1 (5 bases). Between the trimmed V and J ends, which lost 2 bases and 0 bases, there was a span of 13 bases. This CDR3 has 16 residues. Germline CDR1 is LGHNT and CDR2 is FRNRAP.

CDR3 sequence (DNA): TGCAGTGCCAGCCCCGACAGACTTGAGTACTTC. Translation gives CSASPDRLEYF. The chain employs TRBV20-1 and TRBJ2-7, with D possibly being TRBD1 (5 bases). Germline V CDR1 and CDR2: DFQATT, SNEGSKA (reference sequence). Trimming shortened V by 6 bases and J by 11 bases, and 17 bases separated the two germline ends. The CDR3 consists of 11 residues.

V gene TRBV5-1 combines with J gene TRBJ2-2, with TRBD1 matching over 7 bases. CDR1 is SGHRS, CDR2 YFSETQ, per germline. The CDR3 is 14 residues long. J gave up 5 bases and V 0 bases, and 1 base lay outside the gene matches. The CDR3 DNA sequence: TGCGCCAGCAGCTTGGGACAGGGAACCGGGGAGCTGTTTTTT. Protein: CASSLGQGTGELFF.

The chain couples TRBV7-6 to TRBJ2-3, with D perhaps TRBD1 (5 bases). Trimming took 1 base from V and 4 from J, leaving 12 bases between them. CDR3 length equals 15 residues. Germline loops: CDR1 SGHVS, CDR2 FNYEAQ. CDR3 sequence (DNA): TGTGCCAGCAGCTTAGAGTCTAGGGGTCCAGATACGCAGTATTTT. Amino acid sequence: CASSLESRGPDTQYF.

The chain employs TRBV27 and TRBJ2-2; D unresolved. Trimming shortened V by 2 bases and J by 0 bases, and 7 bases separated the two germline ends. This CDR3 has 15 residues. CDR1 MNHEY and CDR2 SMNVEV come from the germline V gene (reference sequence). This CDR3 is CASSLAHTNTGELFF. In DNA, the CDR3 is TGTGCCAGCAGTTTAGCACATACGAACACCGGGGAGCTGTTTTTT.

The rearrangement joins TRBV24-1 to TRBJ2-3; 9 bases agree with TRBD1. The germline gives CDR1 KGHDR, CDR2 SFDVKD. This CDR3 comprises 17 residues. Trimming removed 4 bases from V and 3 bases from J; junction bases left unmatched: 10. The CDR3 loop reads CATSDSRQGVRTDTQYF. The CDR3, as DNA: TGTGCCACCAGTGACTCCCGACAGGGGGTGAGGACAGATACGCAGTATTTT.

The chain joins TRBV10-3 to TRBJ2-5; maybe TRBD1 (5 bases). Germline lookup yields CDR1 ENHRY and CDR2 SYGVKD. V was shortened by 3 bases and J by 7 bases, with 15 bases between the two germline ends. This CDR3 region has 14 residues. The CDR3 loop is CAISEEVTQGTQYF. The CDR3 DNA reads TGTGCCATCAGTGAAGAGGTAACCCAGGGGACCCAGTACTTC.

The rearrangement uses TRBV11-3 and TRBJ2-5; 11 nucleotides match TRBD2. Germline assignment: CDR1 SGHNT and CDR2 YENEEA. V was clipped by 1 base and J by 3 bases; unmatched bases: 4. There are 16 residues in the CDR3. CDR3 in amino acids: CASSLATTSGKETQYF. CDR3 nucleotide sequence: TGTGCCAGCAGCTTAGCCACGACTAGCGGGAAAGAGACCCAGTACTTC.

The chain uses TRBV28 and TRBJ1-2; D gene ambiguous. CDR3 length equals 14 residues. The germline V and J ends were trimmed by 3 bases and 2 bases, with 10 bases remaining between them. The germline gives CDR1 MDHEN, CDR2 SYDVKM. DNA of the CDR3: TGTGCCAGCAGTTTGGGCCGGTTCAACTATGGCTACACCTTC. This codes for CASSLGRFNYGYTF.

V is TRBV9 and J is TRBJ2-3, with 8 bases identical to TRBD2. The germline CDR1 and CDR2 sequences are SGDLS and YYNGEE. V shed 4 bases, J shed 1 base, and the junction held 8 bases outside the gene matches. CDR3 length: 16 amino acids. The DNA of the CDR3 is TGTGCCAGCAGCTCGTCTCGGGGGGGCGGCACAGATACGCAGTATTTT. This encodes CASSSSRGGGTDTQYF. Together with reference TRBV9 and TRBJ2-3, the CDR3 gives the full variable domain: DSGVTQTPKHLITATGQRVTLRCSPRSGDLSVYWYQQSLDQGLQFLIQYYNGEERAKGNILERFSAQQFPDLHSELNLSSLELGDSALYFCASSSSRGGGTDTQYFGPGTRLTVL.

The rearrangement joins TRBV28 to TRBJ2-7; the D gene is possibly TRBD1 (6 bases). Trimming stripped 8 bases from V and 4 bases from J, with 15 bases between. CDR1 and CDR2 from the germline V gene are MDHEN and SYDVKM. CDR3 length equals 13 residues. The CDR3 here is CASVGHRAYEQYF. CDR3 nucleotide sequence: TGTGCCAGCGTGGGGCACAGGGCGTACGAGCAGTACTTC.

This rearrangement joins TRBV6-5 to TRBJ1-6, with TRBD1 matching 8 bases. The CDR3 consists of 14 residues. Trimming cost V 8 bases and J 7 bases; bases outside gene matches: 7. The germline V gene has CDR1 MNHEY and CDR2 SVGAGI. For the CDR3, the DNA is TGTGCCAGCGGCGGAAACAGGGGGAATTCACCCCTCCACTTT. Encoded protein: CASGGNRGNSPLHF.

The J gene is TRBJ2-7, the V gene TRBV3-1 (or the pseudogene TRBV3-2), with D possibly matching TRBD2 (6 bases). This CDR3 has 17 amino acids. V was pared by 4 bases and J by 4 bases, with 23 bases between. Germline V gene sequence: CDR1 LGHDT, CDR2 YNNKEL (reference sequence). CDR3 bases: TGTGCCAGCAGCCTCACCCCAGCGGGCCCACAAGGGTACGAGCAGTACTTC. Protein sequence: CASSLTPAGPQGYEQYF.